This T cell receptor (beta chain) was identified during a study of post-analysis software for immune sequencing data. Whole-study findings and limits: Several TRBV segments were more frequent in patients than controls; TRBV5-6, TRBV5-1 and TRBV20-1 belonged to this group.

This clonotype occurred a few times. The antigen is unknown. V lost 4 bases to trimming and J lost 5 bases, with 16 bases between them. This CDR3 is 15 amino acids long. Germline V gene lookup returns CDR1 KGHSH and CDR2 LQKENI. Tagging with unique molecular identifiers was a feature of the TCR beta cDNA libraries. Via MiXCR, TCRdb re-called the PCR reads, giving one row per CDR3 protein. The repertoire includes about 430,000 distinct CDR3 sequences, 30% to 40% of them detected once, and less than 8% sits in the top ten. The receptor comes from a girl aged 2-10 years with multiple sclerosis. The chain recombines TRBV18 with TRBJ2-3, with D perhaps TRBD1 or TRBD2 (5 bases each). Sequencing input: blood. The CDR3 region has the DNA TGTGCCAGCTCACTCAGTGGACGGGGCCTAGATACGCAGTATTTT. Protein: CASSLSGRGLDTQYF. Full variable domain (outside the CDR3, taken from reference TRBV18 and TRBJ2-3): NAGVMQNPRHLVRRRGQEARLRCSPMKGHSHVYWYRQLPEEGLKFMVYLQKENIIDESGMPKERFSAEFPKEGPSILRIQQVVRGDSAAYFCASSLSGRGLDTQYFGPGTRLTVL.